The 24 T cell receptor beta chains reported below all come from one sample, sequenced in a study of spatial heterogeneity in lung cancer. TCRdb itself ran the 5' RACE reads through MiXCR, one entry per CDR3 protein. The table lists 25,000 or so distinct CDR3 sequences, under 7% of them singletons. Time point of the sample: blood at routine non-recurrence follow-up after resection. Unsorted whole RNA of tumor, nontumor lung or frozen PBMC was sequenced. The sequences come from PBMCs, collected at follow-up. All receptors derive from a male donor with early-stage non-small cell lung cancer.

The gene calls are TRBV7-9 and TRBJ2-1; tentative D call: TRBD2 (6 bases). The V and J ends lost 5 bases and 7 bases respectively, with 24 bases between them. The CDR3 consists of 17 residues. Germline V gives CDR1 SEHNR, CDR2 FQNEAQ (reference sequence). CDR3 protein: CASSTGGTDGGWNEQFF. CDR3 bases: TGTGCCAGCAGCACGGGTGGGACCGACGGAGGGTGGAATGAGCAGTTCTTC. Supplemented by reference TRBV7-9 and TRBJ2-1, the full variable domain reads DTGVSQNPRHKITKRGQNVTFRCDPISEHNRLYWYRQTLGQGPEFLTYFQNEAQLEKSRLLSDRFSAERPKGSFSTLEIQRTEQGDSAMYLCASSTGGTDGGWNEQFFGPGTRLTVL.

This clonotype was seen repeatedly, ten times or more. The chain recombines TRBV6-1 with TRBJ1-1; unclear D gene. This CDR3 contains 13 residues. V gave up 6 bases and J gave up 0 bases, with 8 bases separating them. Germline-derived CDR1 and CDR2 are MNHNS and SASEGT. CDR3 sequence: CASRATLNTEAFF. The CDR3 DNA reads TGTGCCAGCAGGGCGACATTGAACACTGAAGCTTTCTTT.

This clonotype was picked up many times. In nucleotides, the CDR3 is TGTGCCAGTAGTGCGATTTTGCGCGCCCAAAACATTCAGTACTTC. It translates to CASSAILRAQNIQYF. This sequence joins TRBV19 and TRBJ2-4; D is ambiguous. The ends were cut back, 5 bases at V and 5 bases at J, with 16 bases in the middle. Germline loops: CDR1 LNHDA, CDR2 SQIVND (reference sequence). The CDR3 has 15 amino acids.

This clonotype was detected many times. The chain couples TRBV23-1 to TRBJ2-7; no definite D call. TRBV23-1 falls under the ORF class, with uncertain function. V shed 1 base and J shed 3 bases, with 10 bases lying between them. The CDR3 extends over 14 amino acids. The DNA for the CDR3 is TGCGCCAGCAGTCAATATCCAAGAATCTACGAGCAGTACGTC. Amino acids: CASSQYPRIYEQYV.

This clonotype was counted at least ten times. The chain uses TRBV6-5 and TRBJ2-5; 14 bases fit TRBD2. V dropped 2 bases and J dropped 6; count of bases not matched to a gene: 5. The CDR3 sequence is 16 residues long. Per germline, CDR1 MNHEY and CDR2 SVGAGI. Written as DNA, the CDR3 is TGTGCCAGCAGTTACCTGGGACTAGCGGGGGAGAAGACCCAGTACTTC. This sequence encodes CASSYLGLAGEKTQYF.

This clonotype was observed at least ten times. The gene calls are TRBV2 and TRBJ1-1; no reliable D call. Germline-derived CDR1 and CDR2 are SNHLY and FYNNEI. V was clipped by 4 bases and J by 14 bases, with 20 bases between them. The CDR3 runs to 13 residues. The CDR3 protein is CASSGIGAGSPFF. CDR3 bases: TGTGCCAGCAGTGGGATAGGAGCCGGGTCACCATTCTTT.

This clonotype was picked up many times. The CDR3 spells CSARDRGSGNQPQHF. For the CDR3, the DNA is TGCAGTGCTAGAGACCGGGGGTCGGGGAATCAGCCCCAGCATTTT. The chain employs TRBV20-1 and TRBJ1-5; D possibly corresponds to TRBD1 (5 bases). V was trimmed by 0 bases and J by 4 bases, leaving 13 bases between them. The V gene's germline CDR1 is DFQATT and CDR2 SNEGSKA (reference sequence). This CDR3 is built from 15 residues.

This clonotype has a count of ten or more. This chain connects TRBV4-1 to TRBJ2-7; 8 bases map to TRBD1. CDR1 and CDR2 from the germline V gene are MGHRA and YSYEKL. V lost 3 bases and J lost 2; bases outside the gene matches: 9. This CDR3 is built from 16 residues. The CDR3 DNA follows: TGCGCCAGCAGCCATGGCTCGGACAGGGCAACCTACGAGCAGTACTTC. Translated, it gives CASSHGSDRATYEQYF.

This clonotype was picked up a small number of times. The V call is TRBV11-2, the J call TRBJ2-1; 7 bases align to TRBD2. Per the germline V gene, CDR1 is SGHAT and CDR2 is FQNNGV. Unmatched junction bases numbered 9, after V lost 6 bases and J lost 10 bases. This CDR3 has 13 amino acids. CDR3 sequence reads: CASSYQERGEQFF. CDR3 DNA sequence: TGTGCCAGCAGTTACCAAGAGCGGGGCGAGCAGTTCTTC.

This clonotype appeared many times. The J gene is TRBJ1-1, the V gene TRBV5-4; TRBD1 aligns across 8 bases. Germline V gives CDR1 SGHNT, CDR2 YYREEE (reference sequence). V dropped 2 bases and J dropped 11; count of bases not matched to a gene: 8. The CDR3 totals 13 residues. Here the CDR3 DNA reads TGTGCCAGCAGCTTTAGACAGGGGACCGGGGCTTTCTTT. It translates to CASSFRQGTGAFF.

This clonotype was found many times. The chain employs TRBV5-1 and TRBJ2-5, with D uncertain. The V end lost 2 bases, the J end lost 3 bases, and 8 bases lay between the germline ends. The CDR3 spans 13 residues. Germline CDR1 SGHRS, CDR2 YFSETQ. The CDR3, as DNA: TGCGCCAGCAGCTTCCAAGTGGAAGAGACCCAGTACTTC. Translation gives CASSFQVEETQYF. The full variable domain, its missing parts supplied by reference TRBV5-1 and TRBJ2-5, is KAGVTQTPRYLIKTRGQQVTLSCSPISGHRSVSWYQQTPGQGLQFLFEYFSETQRNKGNFPGRFSGRQFSNSRSEMNVSTLELGDSALYLCASSFQVEETQYFGPGTRLLVL.

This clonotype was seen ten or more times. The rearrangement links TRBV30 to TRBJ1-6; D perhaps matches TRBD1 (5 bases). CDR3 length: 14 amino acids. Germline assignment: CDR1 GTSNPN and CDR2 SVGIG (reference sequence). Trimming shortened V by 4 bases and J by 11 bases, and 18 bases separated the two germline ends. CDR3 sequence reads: CAWTPLGTGAPLHF. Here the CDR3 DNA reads TGTGCCTGGACCCCATTGGGGACTGGGGCACCCCTCCACTTT.

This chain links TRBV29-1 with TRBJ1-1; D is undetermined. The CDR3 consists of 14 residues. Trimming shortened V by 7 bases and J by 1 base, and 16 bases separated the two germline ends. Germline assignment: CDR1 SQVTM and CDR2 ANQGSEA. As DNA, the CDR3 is TGCAGCGGACACCGCGGTGTCACGAACACTGAAGCTTTCTTT. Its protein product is CSGHRGVTNTEAFF.

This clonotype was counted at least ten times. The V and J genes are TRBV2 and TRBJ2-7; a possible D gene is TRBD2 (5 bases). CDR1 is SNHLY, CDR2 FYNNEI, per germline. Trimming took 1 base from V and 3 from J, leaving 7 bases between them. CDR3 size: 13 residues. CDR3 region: CASSEGGDYEQYV. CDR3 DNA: TGTGCCAGCAGTGAAGGGGGAGACTACGAGCAGTACGTC.

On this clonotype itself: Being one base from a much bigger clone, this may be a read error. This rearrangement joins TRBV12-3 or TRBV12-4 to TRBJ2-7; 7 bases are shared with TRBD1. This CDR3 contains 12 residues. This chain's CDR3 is CASSRGRHERYF. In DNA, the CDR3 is TGTGCCAGCAGCAGGGGGAGACACGAGCGGTACTTC.

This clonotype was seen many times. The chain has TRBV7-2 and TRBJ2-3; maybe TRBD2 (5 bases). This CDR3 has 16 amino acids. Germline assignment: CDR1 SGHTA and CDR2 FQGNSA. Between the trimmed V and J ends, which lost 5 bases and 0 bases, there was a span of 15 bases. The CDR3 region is CASSLSRLASTDTQYF. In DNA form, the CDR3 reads TGTGCCAGCAGCCTTAGTCGGCTAGCAAGCACAGATACGCAGTATTTT.

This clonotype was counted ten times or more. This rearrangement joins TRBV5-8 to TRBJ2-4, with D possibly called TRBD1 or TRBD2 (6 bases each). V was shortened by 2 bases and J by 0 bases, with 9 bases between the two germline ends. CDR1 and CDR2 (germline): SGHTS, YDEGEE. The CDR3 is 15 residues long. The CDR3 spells CASSFRGEAKNIQYF. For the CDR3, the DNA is TGTGCCAGCAGCTTTAGGGGGGAAGCCAAAAACATTCAGTACTTC.

The CDR3 region is CASSFWANTEAFF. The DNA for the CDR3 is TGTGCCAGCAGTTTTTGGGCGAACACTGAAGCTTTCTTT. The V gene is TRBV12-3 or TRBV12-4, the J gene TRBJ1-1; D is uncertain. The CDR3 runs 13 residues. Trimming stripped 3 bases from V and 1 base from J, with 6 bases between.

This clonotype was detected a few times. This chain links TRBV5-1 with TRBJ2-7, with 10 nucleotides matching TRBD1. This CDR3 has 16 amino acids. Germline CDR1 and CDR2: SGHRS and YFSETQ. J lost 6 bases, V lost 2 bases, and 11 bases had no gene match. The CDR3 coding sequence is TGCGCCAGCAGCTTTGACCGCGGGACAGGGGATGTCGAGCAGTACTTC. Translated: CASSFDRGTGDVEQYF.

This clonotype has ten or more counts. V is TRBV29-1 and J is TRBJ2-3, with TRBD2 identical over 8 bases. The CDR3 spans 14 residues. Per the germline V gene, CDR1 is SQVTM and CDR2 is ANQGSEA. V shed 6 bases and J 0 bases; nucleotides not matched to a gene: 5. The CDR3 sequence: CSVNSGISTDTQYF. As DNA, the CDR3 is TGCAGCGTGAATAGCGGGATTAGCACAGATACGCAGTATTTT.

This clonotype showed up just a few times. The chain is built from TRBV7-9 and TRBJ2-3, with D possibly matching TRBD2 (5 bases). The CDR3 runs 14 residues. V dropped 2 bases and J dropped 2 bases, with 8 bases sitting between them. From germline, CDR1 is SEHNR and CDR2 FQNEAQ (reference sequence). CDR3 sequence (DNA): TGTGCCAGCAGCTTAACGGGGTACACAGATACGCAGTATTTT. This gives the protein CASSLTGYTDTQYF. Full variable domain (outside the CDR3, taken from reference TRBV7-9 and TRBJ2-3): DTGVSQNPRHKITKRGQNVTFRCDPISEHNRLYWYRQTLGQGPEFLTYFQNEAQLEKSRLLSDRFSAERPKGSFSTLEIQRTEQGDSAMYLCASSLTGYTDTQYFGPGTRLTVL.

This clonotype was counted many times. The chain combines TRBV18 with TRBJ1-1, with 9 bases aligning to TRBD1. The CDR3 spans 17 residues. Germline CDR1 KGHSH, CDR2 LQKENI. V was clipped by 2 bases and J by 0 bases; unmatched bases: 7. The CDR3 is CASSPGTGLVMNTEAFF. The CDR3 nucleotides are TGTGCCAGCTCACCAGGGACAGGGTTGGTCATGAACACTGAAGCTTTCTTT.

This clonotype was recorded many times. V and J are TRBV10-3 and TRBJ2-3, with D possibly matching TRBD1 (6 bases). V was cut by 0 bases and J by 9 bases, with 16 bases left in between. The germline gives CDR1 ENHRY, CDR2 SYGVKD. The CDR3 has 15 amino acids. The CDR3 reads CAISESPGTTETQYF. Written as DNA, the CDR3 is TGTGCCATCAGTGAGTCGCCCGGGACAACGGAGACGCAGTATTTT.

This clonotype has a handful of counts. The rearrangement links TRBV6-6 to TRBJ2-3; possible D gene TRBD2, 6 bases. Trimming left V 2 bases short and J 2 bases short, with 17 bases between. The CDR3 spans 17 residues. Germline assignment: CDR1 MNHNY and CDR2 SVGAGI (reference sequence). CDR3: CASSYGVRRGYTDTQYF. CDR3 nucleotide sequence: TGTGCCAGCAGTTACGGGGTGAGGAGGGGCTACACAGATACGCAGTATTTT.